The source of this T cell receptor (beta chain) is a study of TIL therapy for anti-PD-1-resistant metastatic lung cancer. The immunoSEQ assay was v3. The table came from immunoSEQ multiplex PCR; TCRdb's copy has only in-frame clones and leaves some out. Of 60,000 or so clones detected, around 69% appear once; the ten largest clones hold around 6.6%. Stated time point: pre-treatment sample, taken before nivolumab and TIL therapy. This TCR came from a person aged 25 to 85 with non-small cell lung cancer. Source: blood, taken at baseline.

DNA of the CDR3: TGTGCCAGTAGACAGTACGGAAACAATGAGCAGTTCTTC. Its protein product is CASRQYGNNEQFF. The chain couples TRBV19 to TRBJ2-1; D gene unclear. Germline loops: CDR1 LNHDA, CDR2 SQIVND (reference sequence). V gave up 6 bases and J gave up 5 bases, with 11 bases separating them. The CDR3 contains 13 residues.